This T cell receptor beta chain emerged from a study of T cell repertoires in cytomegalovirus infection. The table lists this clonotype with a count of one. As yet, its antigen is unknown. Since a much larger clone is just one base distant, this may be a read error. CDR1 SGHTA and CDR2 FQGTGA come from the germline V gene. This CDR3 has 12 residues. V was shortened by 4 bases and J by 2 bases, with 2 bases between the two germline ends. TCRdb fed the reads into MiXCR, producing one record per CDR3 protein. The sample carries around 230,000 distinct CDR3 sequences, around 35% recorded once. The material sequenced was CD8+ T cells from cultured PBMCs, taken from culture after CMV antigen stimulation. This chain uses TRBV7-3 with TRBJ2-2; D unresolved. The TCR originated in a human donor in good health (CMV status not recorded). Some clones in this sample may be carry-over from other donors' samples. The CDR3 DNA follows: TGTGCCAGCAGCTATAACACCGGGGAGCTGTTTTTT. Its protein product is CASSYNTGELFF.